This T cell receptor (beta chain) stems from a study of blood T cell repertoires in COVID-19. The authors' processing: It was from reference gene primer amplification that nucleated cell counts were estimated. The table came from immunoSEQ multiplex PCR; TCRdb's copy has only in-frame clones and leaves some out. That table furnishes V, J and clone size, whereas the DNA furnished D and trimming. The table records about 390,000 clones, about 86% of them present only once. The CDR3 consists of 14 residues. CDR1 and CDR2 from the germline V gene are SGHRS and YFSETQ. The ends were cut back, 0 bases at V and 10 bases at J, with 11 bases in the middle.

The receptor comes from a woman in her 50s who had recovered from COVID-19. Sequenced sample: PBMCs or T cells enriched from blood (not recorded which). The chain uses TRBV5-1 and TRBJ1-6; D remains ambiguous. In nucleotides, the CDR3 is TGCGCCAGCAGCTTGGAATTGTCAGGATCACCCCTCCACTTT. Residues: CASSLELSGSPLHF.